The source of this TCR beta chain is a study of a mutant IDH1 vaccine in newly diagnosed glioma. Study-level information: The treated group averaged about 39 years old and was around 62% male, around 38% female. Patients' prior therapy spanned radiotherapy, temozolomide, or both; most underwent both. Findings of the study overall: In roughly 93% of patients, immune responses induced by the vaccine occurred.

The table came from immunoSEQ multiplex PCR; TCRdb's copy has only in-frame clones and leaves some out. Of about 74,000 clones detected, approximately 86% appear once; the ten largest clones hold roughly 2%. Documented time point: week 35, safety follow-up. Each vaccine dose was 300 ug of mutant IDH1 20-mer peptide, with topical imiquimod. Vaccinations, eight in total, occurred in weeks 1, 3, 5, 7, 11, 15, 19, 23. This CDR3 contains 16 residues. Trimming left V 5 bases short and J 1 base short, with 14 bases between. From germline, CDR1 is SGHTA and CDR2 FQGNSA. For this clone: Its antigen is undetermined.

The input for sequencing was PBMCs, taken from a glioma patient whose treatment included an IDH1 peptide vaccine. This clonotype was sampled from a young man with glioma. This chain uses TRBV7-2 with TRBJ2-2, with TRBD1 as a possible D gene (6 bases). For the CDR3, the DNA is TGTGCCAGCAGCCGACCGGGACACCTGAACACCGGGGAGCTGTTTTTT. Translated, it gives CASSRPGHLNTGELFF. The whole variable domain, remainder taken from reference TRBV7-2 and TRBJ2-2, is GAGVSQSPSNKVTEKGKDVELRCDPISGHTALYWYRQSLGQGLEFLIYFQGNSAPDKSGLPSDRFSAERTGGSVSTLTIQRTQQEDSAVYLCASSRPGHLNTGELFFGEGSRLTVL.